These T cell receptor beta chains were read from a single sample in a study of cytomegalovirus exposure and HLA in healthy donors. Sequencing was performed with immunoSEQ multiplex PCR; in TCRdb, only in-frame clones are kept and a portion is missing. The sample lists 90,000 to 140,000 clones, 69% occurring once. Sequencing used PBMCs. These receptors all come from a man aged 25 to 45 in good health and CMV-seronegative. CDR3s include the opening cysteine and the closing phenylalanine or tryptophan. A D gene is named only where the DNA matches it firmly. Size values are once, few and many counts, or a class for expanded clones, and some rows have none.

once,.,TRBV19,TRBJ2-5,TGTGCCAGTAGTATCGTCGGGGTGGGGACCCAGTACTTC,CASSIVGVGTQYF
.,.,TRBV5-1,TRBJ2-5,TGCGCCAGCAGCCTGAGGGGGGGAGCGGGGCAAGAGACCCAGTACTTC,CASSLRGGAGQETQYF
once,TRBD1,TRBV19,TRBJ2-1,TGTGCCAGTAGTATTCGACAGGGGGCGATCAATGAGCAGTTCTTC,CASSIRQGAINEQFF
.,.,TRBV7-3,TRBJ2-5,TGTGCCAGCAGCTCCACTAAAGAAGAGACCCAGTACTTC,CASSSTKEETQYF
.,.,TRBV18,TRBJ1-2,TGTGCCAGCTCCCAAAGTACCGGTGAGAGTGGCTACACCTTC,CASSQSTGESGYTF
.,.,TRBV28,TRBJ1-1,TGTGCCAGCAGTTTACTCGGAGCGATGAACACTGAAGCTTTCTTT,CASSLLGAMNTEAFF
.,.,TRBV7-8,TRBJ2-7,TGTGCCAGCAGCCGCGGACAAACCTACGAGCAGTACTTC,CASSRGQTYEQYF
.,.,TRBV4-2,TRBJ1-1,TGTGCCAGCAGCCACTCAGGGGAAGACACTGAAGCTTTCTTT,CASSHSGEDTEAFF
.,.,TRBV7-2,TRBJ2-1,TGTGCCAGCAGCTTAGGGTCTAGCAGCTTGAATGAGCAGTTCTTC,CASSLGSSSLNEQFF
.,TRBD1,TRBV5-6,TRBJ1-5,TGTGCCAGCAGCCGGGACAGGATCAATCAGCCCCAGCATTTT,CASSRDRINQPQHF
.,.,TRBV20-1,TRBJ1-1,TGCAGTGCTAGGGGGAGGACTGAAGCTTTCTTT,CSARGRTEAFF
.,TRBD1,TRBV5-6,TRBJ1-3,TGTGCCAGCAGCTACTGGACAGGGGAAGGAAACACCATATATTTT,CASSYWTGEGNTIYF
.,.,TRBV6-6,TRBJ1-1,TGTGCCAGCACCCAAATGTGGGGCAGCGAGAACACTGAAGCTTTCTTT,CASTQMWGSENTEAFF
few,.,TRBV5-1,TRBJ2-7,TGCGCCAGCAGCTGGGTAGCGGATAGCTCCTACGAGCAGTACTTC,CASSWVADSSYEQYF
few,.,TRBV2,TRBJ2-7,TGTGCCAGCAGTGAAATCCGAGCGAGTAACGAGCAGTACTTC,CASSEIRASNEQYF
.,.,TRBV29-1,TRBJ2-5,TGCAGCGGGCGGGTGGTTGGTGCCCAGTACTTC,CSGRVVGAQYF
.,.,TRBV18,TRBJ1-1,TGTGCCAGCTTAATGACAGCGAACACTGAAGCTTTCTTT,CASLMTANTEAFF
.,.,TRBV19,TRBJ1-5,TGTGCCAGTAGTATAGATCTTCCAGGCAATCAGCCCCAGCATTTT,CASSIDLPGNQPQHF
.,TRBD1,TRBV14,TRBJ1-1,TGTGCCAGCAGCCAAGTTCCATACAGGGGAGAAAACACTGAAGCTTTCTTT,CASSQVPYRGENTEAFF
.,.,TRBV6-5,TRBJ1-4,TGTGCCAGCAGTGGAGGAGGCGGCGAGAAAAAACTGTTTTTT,CASSGGGGEKKLFF
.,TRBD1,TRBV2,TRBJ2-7,TGTGCCAGTACTGTCGGACAGGGCTACGAGCAGTACTTC,CASTVGQGYEQYF
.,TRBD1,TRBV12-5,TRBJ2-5,TGTGCTAGTGGTCCGGGACAGGGGACTCAAGAGACCCAGTACTTC,CASGPGQGTQETQYF
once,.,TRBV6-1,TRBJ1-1,TGTGCCACCCGGGAACGATTTATGAACACTGAAGCTTTCTTT,CATRERFMNTEAFF
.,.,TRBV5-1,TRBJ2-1,TGCGCCAGCAGCTTGGCGGGGAGCACCTACAATGAGCAGTTCTTC,CASSLAGSTYNEQFF
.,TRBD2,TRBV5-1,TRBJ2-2,TGCGCCAGCAGCTTGCAAGGACTAGCGGGAGCGAACACCGGGGAGCTGTTTTTT,CASSLQGLAGANTGELFF
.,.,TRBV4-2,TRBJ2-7,TGTGCCAGCAGCCAAGATGCGGCTGATGGCTCCTACGAGCAGTACTTC,CASSQDAADGSYEQYF
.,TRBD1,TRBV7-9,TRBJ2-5,TGTGCCAGCGTCGCGACAGGGGGAGAGACCCAGTACTTC,CASVATGGETQYF
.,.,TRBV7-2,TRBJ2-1,TGTGCCAGCAGTTCATCCGGGACATCGTACAATGAGCAGTTCTTC,CASSSSGTSYNEQFF
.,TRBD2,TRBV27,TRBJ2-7,TGTGCCAGCAGTTCGACTAGCGGGAGATCCGAGCAGTACTTC,CASSSTSGRSEQYF
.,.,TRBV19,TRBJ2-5,TGTGCCAGTAGTAAAGAACCCGATCCCAGGGTTGGGCAGTACTTC,CASSKEPDPRVGQYF
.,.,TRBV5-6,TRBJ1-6,TGTGCCAGCAGCTTGTTCGGGAGCTCCTATAATTCACCCCTCCACTTT,CASSLFGSSYNSPLHF
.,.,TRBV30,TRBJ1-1,TGTGCCTGGAGTGTACTGGGGGCTAGCACCACTCAAGCTTTCTTT,CAWSVLGASTTQAFF
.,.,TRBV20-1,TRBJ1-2,TGCAGTGCTAGAGTCGGGCAGGGATACACCTTC,CSARVGQGYTF
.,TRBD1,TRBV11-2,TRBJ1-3,TGTGCCAGCAGCTTAGGGGGGACAGGCCGGCTGGGAAACACCATATATTTT,CASSLGGTGRLGNTIYF
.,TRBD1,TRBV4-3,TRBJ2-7,TGCGCCAGCAGCCAAGATAGTGAGAGGAGACAGGGTATCGACGAGCAGTACTTC,CASSQDSERRQGIDEQYF
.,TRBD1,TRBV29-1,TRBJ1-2,TGCAGCGTTGAACTCTTCGGACAGGGGACGGGTGGCTACACCTTC,CSVELFGQGTGGYTF
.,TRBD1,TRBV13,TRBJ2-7,TGTGCCAGCAGCTTAGAAGGGAGACAGGGGATGGGTCCCTCCGAGCAGTACTTC,CASSLEGRQGMGPSEQYF
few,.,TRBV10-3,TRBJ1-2,TGTGCCATCAGTGAGTCCGGGGTTAAGGACCCCCGCTATGGCTACACCTTC,CAISESGVKDPRYGYTF
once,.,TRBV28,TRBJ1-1,TGTGCCAGCCACCCGGTAGGAGGGGCCACCTCGAACACTGAAGCTTTCTTT,CASHPVGGATSNTEAFF
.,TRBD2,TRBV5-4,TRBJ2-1,TGTGCCAGCAGCTTAAGCGGGAGTTCTCCTTACAATGAGCAGTTCTTC,CASSLSGSSPYNEQFF
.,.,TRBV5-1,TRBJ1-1,TGCGCCAGCAGGGGACTCGTCGGGACTGAAGCTTTCTTT,CASRGLVGTEAFF
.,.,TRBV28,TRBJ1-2,TGTGCCAGCAGCACCGGGGGAGGCCGTTGGGGTGGCTACACCTTC,CASSTGGGRWGGYTF
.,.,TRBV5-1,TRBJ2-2,TGCGCCAGCAGCTCCTCGGCGGGGCCGAACACCGGGGAGCTGTTTTTT,CASSSSAGPNTGELFF
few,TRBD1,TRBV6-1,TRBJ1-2,TGTGCCAGCAGACAGGGGAACTATGGCTACACCTTC,CASRQGNYGYTF
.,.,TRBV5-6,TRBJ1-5,TGTGCCAGCACCCTCAAGGGAGGGAGGCAGCCCCAGCATTTT,CASTLKGGRQPQHF
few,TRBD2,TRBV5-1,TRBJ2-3,TGCGCCAGCAGCGGAGGACTAGCGGGAGAAACAGATACGCAGTATTTT,CASSGGLAGETDTQYF
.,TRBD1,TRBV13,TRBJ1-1,TGTGCCAGCAGCTCCCTGAGGACAGGGCCTTGGGTTACGAACACTGAAGCTTTCTTT,CASSSLRTGPWVTNTEAFF
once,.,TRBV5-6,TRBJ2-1,TGTGCCAGCAGCCCCGGGACACTCAATGAGCAGTTCTTC,CASSPGTLNEQFF
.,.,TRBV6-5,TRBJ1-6,TGTGCCAGCAGTTACGACGGGAGTAGGTCACCCCTCCACTTT,CASSYDGSRSPLHF
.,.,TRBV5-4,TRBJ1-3,TGTGCCAGCAGCTTGGCAGGCAATCGAAACACCATATATTTT,CASSLAGNRNTIYF
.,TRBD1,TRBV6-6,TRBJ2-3,TGTGCCAGCAGCGCTGTAGGGACAGGGGTCCAAGATACGCAGTATTTT,CASSAVGTGVQDTQYF
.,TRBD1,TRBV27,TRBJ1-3,TGTGCCAGCAGACAGGGGGCTTCTGGAAACACCATATATTTT,CASRQGASGNTIYF
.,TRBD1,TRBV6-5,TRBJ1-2,TGTGCCACGACGGAGGGGGCCGGTGGCTACACCTTC,CATTEGAGGYTF
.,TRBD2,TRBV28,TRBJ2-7,TGTGCCAGCAACCTCCGGGGGGGAGGGTCCTACGAGCAGTACTTC,CASNLRGGGSYEQYF
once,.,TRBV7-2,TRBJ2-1,TGTGCCAGCAGTTGGGAGGCCCCTTACAATGAGCAGTTCTTC,CASSWEAPYNEQFF
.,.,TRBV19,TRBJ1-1,TGTGCCAGTAGTATGATGGGCTCCACTGAAGCTTTCTTT,CASSMMGSTEAFF
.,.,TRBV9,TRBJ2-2,TGTGCCAGCAGCGTAGTTCTAGCGACCGGGGAGCTGTTTTTT,CASSVVLATGELFF